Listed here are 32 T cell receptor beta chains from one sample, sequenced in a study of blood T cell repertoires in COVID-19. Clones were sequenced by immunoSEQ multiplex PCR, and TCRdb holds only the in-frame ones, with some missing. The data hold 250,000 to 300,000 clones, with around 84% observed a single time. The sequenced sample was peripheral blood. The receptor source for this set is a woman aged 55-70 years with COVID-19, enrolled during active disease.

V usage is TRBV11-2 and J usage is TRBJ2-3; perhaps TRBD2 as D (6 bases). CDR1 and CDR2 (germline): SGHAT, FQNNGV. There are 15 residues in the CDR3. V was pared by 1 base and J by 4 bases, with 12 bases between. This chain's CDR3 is CASSLVPGRPDTQYF. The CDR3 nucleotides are TGTGCCAGCAGCTTAGTGCCAGGGAGGCCAGATACGCAGTATTTT. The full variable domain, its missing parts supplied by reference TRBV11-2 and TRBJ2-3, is EAGVAQSPRYKIIEKRQSVAFWCNPISGHATLYWYQQILGQGPKLLIQFQNNGVVDDSQLPKDRFSAERLKGVDSTLKIQPAKLEDSAVYLCASSLVPGRPDTQYFGPGTRLTVL.

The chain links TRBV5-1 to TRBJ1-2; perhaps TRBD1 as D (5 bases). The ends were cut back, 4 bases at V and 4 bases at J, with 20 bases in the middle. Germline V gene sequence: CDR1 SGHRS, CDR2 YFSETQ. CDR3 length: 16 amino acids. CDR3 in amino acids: CASSLGQAWRGYGYTF. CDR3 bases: TGCGCCAGCAGCCTCGGACAAGCCTGGCGTGGCTATGGCTACACCTTC.

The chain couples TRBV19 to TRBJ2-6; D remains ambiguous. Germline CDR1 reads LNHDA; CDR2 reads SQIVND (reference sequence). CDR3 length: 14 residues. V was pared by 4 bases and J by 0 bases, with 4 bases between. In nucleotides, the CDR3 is TGTGCCAGTAGTACCCTCTCTGGGGCCAACGTCCTGACTTTC. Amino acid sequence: CASSTLSGANVLTF.

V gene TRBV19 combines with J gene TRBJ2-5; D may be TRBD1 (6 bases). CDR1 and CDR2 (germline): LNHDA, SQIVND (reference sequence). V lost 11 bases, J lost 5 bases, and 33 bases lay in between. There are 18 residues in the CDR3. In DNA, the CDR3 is TGTGCCGTAGGAGAGGCAACCCTGGACAGTCTAAACGGGGAGACCCAGTACTTC. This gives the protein CAVGEATLDSLNGETQYF.

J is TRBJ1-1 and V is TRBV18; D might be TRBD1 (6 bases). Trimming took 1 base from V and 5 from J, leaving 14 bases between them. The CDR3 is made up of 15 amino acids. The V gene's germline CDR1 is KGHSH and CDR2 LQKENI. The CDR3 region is CASSPRKGDKTEAFF. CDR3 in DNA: TGTGCCAGCTCACCACGGAAGGGGGATAAGACTGAAGCTTTCTTT.

This CDR3 is CAWSATREGLNTQYF. Here the CDR3 DNA reads TGTGCCTGGAGTGCAACCCGGGAGGGCTTGAATACGCAGTATTTT. This chain links TRBV30 with TRBJ2-3; 8 bases agree with TRBD2. The CDR3 consists of 15 residues. The J segment lost 7 bases and the V segment lost 1 base, leaving 10 bases of the junction unmatched. CDR1 and CDR2 from the germline V gene are GTSNPN and SVGIG (reference sequence).

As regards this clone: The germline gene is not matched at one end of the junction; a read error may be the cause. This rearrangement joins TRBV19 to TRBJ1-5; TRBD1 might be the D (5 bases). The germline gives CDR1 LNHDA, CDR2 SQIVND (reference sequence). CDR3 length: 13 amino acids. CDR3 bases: TGTGCCAGCAGACAAGACAGCATTCAGCCCCAGCATTTT. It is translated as CASRQDSIQPQHF.

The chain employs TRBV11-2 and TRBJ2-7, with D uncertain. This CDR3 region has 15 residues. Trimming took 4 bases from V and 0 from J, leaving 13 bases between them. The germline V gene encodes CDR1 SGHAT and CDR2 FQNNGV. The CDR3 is CASSSVRGSSYEQYF. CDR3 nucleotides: TGTGCCAGCAGCTCGGTGCGCGGCAGCTCCTACGAGCAGTACTTC.

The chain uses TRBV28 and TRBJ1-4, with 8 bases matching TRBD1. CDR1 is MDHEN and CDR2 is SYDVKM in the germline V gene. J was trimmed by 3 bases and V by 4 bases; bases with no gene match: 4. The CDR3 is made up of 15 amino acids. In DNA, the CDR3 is TGTGCCAGCAGTTCGACAGGGGTTGCTAATGAAAAACTGTTTTTT. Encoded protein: CASSSTGVANEKLFF.

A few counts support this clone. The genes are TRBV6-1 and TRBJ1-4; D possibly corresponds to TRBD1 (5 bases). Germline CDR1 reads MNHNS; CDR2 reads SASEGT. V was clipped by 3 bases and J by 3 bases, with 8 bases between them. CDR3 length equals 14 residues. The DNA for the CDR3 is TGTGCCAGCAGTGAGGACACGCCTAATGAAAAACTGTTTTTT. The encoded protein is CASSEDTPNEKLFF.

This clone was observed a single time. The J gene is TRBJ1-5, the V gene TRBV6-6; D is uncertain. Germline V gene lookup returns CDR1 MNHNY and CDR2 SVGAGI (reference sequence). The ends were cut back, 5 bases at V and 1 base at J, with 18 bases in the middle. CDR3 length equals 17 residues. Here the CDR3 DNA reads TGTGCCAGCAGTCCCCGCCAACCTGTGGAGAGCAATCAGCCCCAGCATTTT. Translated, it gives CASSPRQPVESNQPQHF.

In nucleotides, the CDR3 is TGTGCCAGCAGTCCGCGGACAGGGGGCAATCAGCCCCAGCATTTT. This gives the protein CASSPRTGGNQPQHF. V and J are TRBV27 and TRBJ1-5, with 9 bases aligning to TRBD1. CDR1 and CDR2 from the germline V gene are MNHEY and SMNVEV (reference sequence). The CDR3 is made up of 15 amino acids. The junction had 4 bases not matched to a gene; V was cut back by 5 bases and J by 2 bases.

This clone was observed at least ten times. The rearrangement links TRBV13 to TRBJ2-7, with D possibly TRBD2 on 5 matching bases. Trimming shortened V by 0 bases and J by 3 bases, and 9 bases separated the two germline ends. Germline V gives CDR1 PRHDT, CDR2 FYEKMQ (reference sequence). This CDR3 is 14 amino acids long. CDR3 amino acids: CASSLGRGFYEQYF. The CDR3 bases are TGTGCCAGCAGCTTAGGCCGGGGTTTCTACGAGCAGTACTTC.

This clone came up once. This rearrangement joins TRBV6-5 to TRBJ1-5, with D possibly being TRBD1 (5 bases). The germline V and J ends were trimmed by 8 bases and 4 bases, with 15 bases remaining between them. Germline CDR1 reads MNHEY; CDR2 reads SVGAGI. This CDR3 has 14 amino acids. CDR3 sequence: CASSPGQPNQPQHF. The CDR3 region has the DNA TGTGCCAGCTCCCCAGGACAACCAAATCAGCCCCAGCATTTT.

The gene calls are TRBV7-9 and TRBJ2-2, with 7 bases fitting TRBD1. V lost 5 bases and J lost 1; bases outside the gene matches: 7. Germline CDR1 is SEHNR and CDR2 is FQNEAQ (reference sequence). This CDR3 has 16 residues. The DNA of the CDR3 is TGTGCCAGCAGCGCCCCGGGACAGAGGAACACCGGGGAGCTGTTTTTT. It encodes CASSAPGQRNTGELFF.

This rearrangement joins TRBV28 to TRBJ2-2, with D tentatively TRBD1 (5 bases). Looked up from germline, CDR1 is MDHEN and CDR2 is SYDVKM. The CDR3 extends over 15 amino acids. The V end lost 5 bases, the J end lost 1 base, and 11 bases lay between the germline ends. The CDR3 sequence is CASSEAGMNTGELFF. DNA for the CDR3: TGTGCCAGCAGTGAGGCAGGGATGAACACCGGGGAGCTGTTTTTT.

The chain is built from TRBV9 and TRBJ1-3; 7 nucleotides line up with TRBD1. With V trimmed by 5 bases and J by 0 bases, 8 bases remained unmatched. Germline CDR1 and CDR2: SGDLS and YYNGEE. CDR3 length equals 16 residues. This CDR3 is CASSRQGGSSGNTIYF. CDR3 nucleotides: TGTGCCAGCAGTCGACAGGGCGGAAGCTCTGGAAACACCATATATTTT.

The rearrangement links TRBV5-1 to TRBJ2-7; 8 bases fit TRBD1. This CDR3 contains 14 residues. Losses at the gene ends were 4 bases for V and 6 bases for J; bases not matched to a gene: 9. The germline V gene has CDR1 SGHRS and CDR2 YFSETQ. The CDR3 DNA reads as TGCGCCAGCAGCCGGGACAGGTCCGGCGGCGAGCAGTACTTC. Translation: CASSRDRSGGEQYF.

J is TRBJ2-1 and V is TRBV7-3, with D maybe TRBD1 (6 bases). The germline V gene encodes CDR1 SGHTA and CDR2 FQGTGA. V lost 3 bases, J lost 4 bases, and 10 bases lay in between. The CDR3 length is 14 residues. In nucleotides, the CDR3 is TGTGCCAGCAGCTTTCCGGGGACATACAATGAGCAGTTCTTC. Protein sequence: CASSFPGTYNEQFF.

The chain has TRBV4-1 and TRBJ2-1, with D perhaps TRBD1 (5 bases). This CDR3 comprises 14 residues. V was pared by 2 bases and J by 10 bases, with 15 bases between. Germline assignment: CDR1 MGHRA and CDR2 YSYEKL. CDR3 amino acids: CASSQPLWPGEQFF. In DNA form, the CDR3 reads TGCGCCAGCAGCCAACCACTATGGCCAGGGGAGCAGTTCTTC.

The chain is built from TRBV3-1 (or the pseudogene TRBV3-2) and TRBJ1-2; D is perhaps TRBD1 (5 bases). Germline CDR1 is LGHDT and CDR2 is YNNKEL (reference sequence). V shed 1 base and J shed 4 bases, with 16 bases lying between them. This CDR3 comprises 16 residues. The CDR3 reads CASSQVVATATYGYTF. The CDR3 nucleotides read TGTGCCAGCAGCCAAGTTGTGGCGACAGCAACCTATGGCTACACCTTC.

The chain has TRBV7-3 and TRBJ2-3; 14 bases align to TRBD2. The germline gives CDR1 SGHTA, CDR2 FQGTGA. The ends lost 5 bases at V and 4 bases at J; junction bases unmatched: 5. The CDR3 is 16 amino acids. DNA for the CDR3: TGTGCCAGCAGCCTAATGACTAGCGGGAGGGCAGATACGCAGTATTTT. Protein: CASSLMTSGRADTQYF.

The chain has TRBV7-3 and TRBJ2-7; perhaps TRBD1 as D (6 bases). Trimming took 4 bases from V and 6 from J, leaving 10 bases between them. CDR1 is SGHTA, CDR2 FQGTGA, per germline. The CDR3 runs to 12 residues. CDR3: CASSSTGREQYF. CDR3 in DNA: TGTGCCAGCAGCTCCACAGGGCGCGAGCAGTACTTC.

In DNA form, the CDR3 reads TGTGCCACCAGCAGAGCTCGGGACAGGGGAAAGGATGGCTACACCTTC. Translation gives CATSRARDRGKDGYTF. The rearrangement links TRBV15 to TRBJ1-2; 10 positions match TRBD1. Per the germline V gene, CDR1 is LNHNV and CDR2 is YYDKDF (reference sequence). There are 16 residues in the CDR3. V dropped 1 base and J dropped 6; count of bases not matched to a gene: 8. The variable domain in full, completed from reference TRBV15 and TRBJ1-2, reads DAMVIQNPRYQVTQFGKPVTLSCSQTLNHNVMYWYQQKSSQAPKLLFHYYDKDFNNEADTPDNFQSRRPNTSFCFLDIRSPGLGDTAMYLCATSRARDRGKDGYTFGSGTRLTVV.

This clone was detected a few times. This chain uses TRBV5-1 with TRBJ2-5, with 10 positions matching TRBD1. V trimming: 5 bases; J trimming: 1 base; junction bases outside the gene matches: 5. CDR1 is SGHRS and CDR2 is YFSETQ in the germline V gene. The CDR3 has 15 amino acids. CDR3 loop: CASRARTGGQETQYF. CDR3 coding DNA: TGCGCCAGCAGAGCCAGGACAGGGGGCCAAGAGACCCAGTACTTC.

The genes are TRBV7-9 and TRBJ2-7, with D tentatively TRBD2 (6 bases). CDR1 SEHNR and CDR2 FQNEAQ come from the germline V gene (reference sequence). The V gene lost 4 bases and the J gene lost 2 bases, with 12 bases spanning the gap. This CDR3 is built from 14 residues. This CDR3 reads CASSSVGGPYEQYF. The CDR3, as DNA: TGTGCCAGCAGCTCCGTCGGAGGGCCCTACGAGCAGTACTTC. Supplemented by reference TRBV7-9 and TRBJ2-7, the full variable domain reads DTGVSQNPRHKITKRGQNVTFRCDPISEHNRLYWYRQTLGQGPEFLTYFQNEAQLEKSRLLSDRFSAERPKGSFSTLEIQRTEQGDSAMYLCASSSVGGPYEQYFGPGTRLTVT.

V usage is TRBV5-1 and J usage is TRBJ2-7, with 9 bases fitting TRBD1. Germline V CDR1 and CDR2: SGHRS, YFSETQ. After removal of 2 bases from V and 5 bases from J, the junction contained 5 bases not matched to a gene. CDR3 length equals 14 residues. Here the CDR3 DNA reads TGCGCCAGCAGCTTCGGGACAGGGATCGACGAGCAGTACTTC. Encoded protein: CASSFGTGIDEQYF.

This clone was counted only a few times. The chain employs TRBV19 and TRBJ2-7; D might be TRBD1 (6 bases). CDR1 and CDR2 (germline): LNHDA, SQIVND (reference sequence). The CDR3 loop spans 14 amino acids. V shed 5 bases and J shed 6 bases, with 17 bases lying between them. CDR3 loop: CASSLGGQNSEQYF. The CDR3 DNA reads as TGTGCCAGTAGTTTGGGTGGACAGAATAGCGAGCAGTACTTC.

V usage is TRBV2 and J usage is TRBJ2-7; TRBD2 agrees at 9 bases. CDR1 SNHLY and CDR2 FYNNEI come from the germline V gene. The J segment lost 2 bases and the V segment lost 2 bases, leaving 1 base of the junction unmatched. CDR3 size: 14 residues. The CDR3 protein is CASSERLAAYEQYF. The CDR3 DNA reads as TGTGCCAGCAGTGAACGACTAGCGGCCTACGAGCAGTACTTC.

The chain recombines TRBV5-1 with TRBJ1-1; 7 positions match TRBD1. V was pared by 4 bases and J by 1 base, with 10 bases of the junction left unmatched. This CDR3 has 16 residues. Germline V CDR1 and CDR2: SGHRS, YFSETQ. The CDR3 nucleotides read TGCGCCAGCAGCCTGACCGGGGCAGGGGGGAACACTGAAGCTTTCTTT. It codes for CASSLTGAGGNTEAFF.

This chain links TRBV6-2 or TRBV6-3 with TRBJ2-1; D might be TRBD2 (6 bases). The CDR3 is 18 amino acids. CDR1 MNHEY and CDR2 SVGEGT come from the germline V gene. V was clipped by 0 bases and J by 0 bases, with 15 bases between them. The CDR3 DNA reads TGTGCCAGCAGTTACTCGATCGGGCGGGATAGCTCCTACAATGAGCAGTTCTTC. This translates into CASSYSIGRDSSYNEQFF.

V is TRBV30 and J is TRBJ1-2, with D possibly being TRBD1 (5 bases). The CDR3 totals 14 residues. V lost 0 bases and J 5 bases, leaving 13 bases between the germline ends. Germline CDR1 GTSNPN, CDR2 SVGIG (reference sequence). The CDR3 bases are TGTGCCTGGAGTGTATTCGGCAGGGTTTATGGCTACACCTTC. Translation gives CAWSVFGRVYGYTF.